The next 31 T cell receptor beta chains were all read from a single sample in a study of identical twins. MiXCR was run by TCRdb on the 5' RACE reads, yielding one entry per CDR3 protein. The sample includes approximately 1.8 million distinct CDR3 sequences, less than 40% of them seen just once. Sample: cord blood. The origin of the receptors is a newborn girl in good health.

The sample holds a few counts of this clonotype. The chain combines TRBV4-1 with TRBJ2-3, with D maybe TRBD1 (5 bases). Per the germline V gene, CDR1 is MGHRA and CDR2 is YSYEKL. V was clipped by 0 bases and J by 1 base, with 11 bases between them. CDR3 length: 16 residues. Written as DNA, the CDR3 is TGCGCCAGCAGCCAAGATGGAGTAGGGGGCACAGATACGCAGTATTTT. Translated: CASSQDGVGGTDTQYF.

Only a few counts were recorded for this clonotype. The CDR3 region has the DNA TGTGCCAGCAGCTTAGGACAGGGCCCTAACACCGGGGAGCTGTTTTTT. Protein sequence: CASSLGQGPNTGELFF. The chain links TRBV7-2 to TRBJ2-2; the match to TRBD1 covers 7 bases. Per the germline V gene, CDR1 is SGHTA and CDR2 is FQGNSA. The CDR3 length is 16 residues. Trimming cost V 1 base and J 2 bases; bases outside gene matches: 4.

Details on this clonotype: Relative to the germline gene, one junction end is altered; a read error may explain this. The chain employs TRBV4-2 and TRBJ1-4; D gene ambiguous. This CDR3 contains 14 residues. In germline, CDR1 is LGHNA, CDR2 YNFKEQ. CDR3 loop: CASNQGGKGEKLFF. CDR3 nucleotides: TGTGCCAGCAACCAAGGAGGGAAAGGTGAAAAACTGTTTTTT.

This clonotype has a handful of counts. The chain is built from TRBV20-1 and TRBJ2-4, with TRBD2 matching over 12 bases. Trimming removed 5 bases from V and 3 bases from J; junction bases left unmatched: 5. Germline CDR1 reads DFQATT; CDR2 reads SNEGSKA (reference sequence). The CDR3 has 15 amino acids. The CDR3 sequence is CSALTSGSGKNIQYF. The CDR3 nucleotides are TGCAGTGCTTTGACTAGCGGGAGCGGCAAAAACATTCAGTACTTC.

This clonotype appeared many times. This rearrangement joins TRBV4-2 to TRBJ2-3; D may be TRBD1 or TRBD2 (5 bases each). V was pared by 1 base and J by 6 bases, with 14 bases between. The CDR3 covers 15 residues. CDR1 LGHNA and CDR2 YNFKEQ come from the germline V gene. The chain's CDR3 is CASSQGDPSVDTQYF. The CDR3 nucleotides read TGTGCCAGCAGCCAAGGGGACCCGTCGGTGGATACGCAGTATTTT.

V and J are TRBV20-1 and TRBJ1-2; 9 nucleotides agree with TRBD1. Germline V CDR1 and CDR2: DFQATT, SNEGSKA (reference sequence). The CDR3 is 15 residues long. V dropped 4 bases and J dropped 5; count of bases not matched to a gene: 11. CDR3 protein: CSANPGTGIKYGYTF. CDR3 bases: TGCAGTGCTAACCCCGGGACAGGGATAAAATATGGCTACACCTTC.

The J gene is TRBJ2-1, the V gene TRBV7-9; 7 positions match TRBD2. The CDR3 contains 13 residues. Germline V gives CDR1 SEHNR, CDR2 FQNEAQ (reference sequence). With 5 bases clipped from V and 7 bases from J, the junction kept 5 bases outside the gene matches. The CDR3 DNA is TGTGCCAGCAGCACCGGGACTACGAATGAGCAGTTCTTC. It codes for CASSTGTTNEQFF.

This clonotype is a singleton in its sample. This could be a read error, since a much larger clone is one nucleotide away. The chain recombines TRBV4-2 with TRBJ2-3; 7 bases map to TRBD2. With V trimmed by 1 base and J by 5 bases, 9 bases remained unmatched. Germline CDR1 and CDR2: LGHNA and YNFKEQ. CDR3 length: 16 residues. The chain's CDR3 is CASSQGPPAGRDTQYF. CDR3 in DNA: TGTGCCAGCAGCCAAGGTCCTCCAGCGGGGAGAGATACGCAGTATTTT.

The rearrangement uses TRBV5-1 and TRBJ1-2; no clear D gene. CDR3 length: 14 residues. V was pared by 0 bases and J by 6 bases, with 12 bases between. The germline CDR1 and CDR2 sequences are SGHRS and YFSETQ. The CDR3 sequence: CASSLVRESNGYTF. CDR3 DNA: TGCGCCAGCAGCTTGGTCCGGGAGAGCAATGGCTACACCTTC.

This clonotype showed up just a few times. The chain couples TRBV20-1 to TRBJ1-6, with 9 bases matching TRBD1. The CDR3 contains 14 residues. V lost 3 bases, J lost 9 bases, and 6 bases stayed unmatched. Germline CDR1 and CDR2: DFQATT and SNEGSKA (reference sequence). The CDR3 reads CSASSGTGISPLHF. The CDR3 DNA sequence: TGCAGTGCTAGTTCCGGGACAGGGATTTCACCCCTCCACTTT.

The chain recombines TRBV20-1 with TRBJ2-5; TRBD2 matches 12 bases. V gave up 7 bases and J gave up 2 bases; unmatched junction bases: 5. The CDR3 is made up of 14 amino acids. Germline CDR1 is DFQATT and CDR2 is SNEGSKA (reference sequence). The CDR3 DNA reads as TGCAGTGTTGGACTAGCGGGACTGCAAGAGACCCAGTACTTC. Its translation is CSVGLAGLQETQYF.

The chain combines TRBV20-1 with TRBJ2-3; 9 bases are shared with TRBD2. Germline-derived CDR1 and CDR2 are DFQATT and SNEGSKA (reference sequence). The CDR3 length is 13 residues. The CDR3 reads CSIASGATDTQYF. For the CDR3, the DNA is TGCAGCATCGCTAGCGGGGCGACAGATACGCAGTATTTT.

The rearrangement uses TRBV7-2 and TRBJ1-5, with 7 bases aligning to TRBD1. Trimming cost V 5 bases and J 2 bases; bases outside gene matches: 6. The CDR3 loop spans 15 amino acids. In germline, CDR1 is SGHTA, CDR2 FQGNSA. For the CDR3, the DNA is TGTGCCAGCAGCCGCCGGGACAGTCGCAATCAGCCCCAGCATTTT. It codes for CASSRRDSRNQPQHF.

This clonotype has only a few counts. V is TRBV5-1 and J is TRBJ1-2; D might be TRBD1 (5 bases). The length of the CDR3 is 14 residues. The germline V gene encodes CDR1 SGHRS and CDR2 YFSETQ. The germline V and J ends were trimmed by 1 base and 5 bases, with 12 bases remaining between them. The CDR3 loop is CASSLSRVQYGYTF. The DNA of the CDR3 is TGCGCCAGCAGCTTGAGCAGGGTTCAATATGGCTACACCTTC.

The chain couples TRBV29-1 to TRBJ2-3; 14 positions match TRBD2. The CDR3 totals 14 residues. J lost 10 bases, V lost 7 bases, and 10 bases had no gene match. Germline lookup yields CDR1 SQVTM and CDR2 ANQGSEA. DNA of the CDR3: TGCAGCGCGCTGACTAGCGGGAGGGCCTCCGCGCAGTATTTT. Translated: CSALTSGRASAQYF.

In the case of this clonotype: A read error may produce the germline difference seen at one junction end. This chain links TRBV29-1 with TRBJ1-4; D may be TRBD1 (6 bases). Germline-derived CDR1 and CDR2 are SQVTM and ANQGSEA. The CDR3 is 15 amino acids. CDR3 coding DNA: TGCAGCGTTGAAGCCCGCACTGGACAGCTTCCAAAACCGTTTTTT. It specifies CSVEARTGQLPKPFF.

The count of this clonotype is one. The V call is TRBV15, the J call TRBJ2-7; D may be TRBD1 (5 bases). CDR1 is LNHNV, CDR2 YYDKDF, per germline (reference sequence). V shed 1 base and J shed 2 bases, with 12 bases lying between them. The CDR3 covers 15 residues. The CDR3 coding sequence is TGTGCCACCAGCAGAGTATTCCAGGGTCCCTACGAGCAGTACTTC. Translated: CATSRVFQGPYEQYF.

The J gene is TRBJ2-4, the V gene TRBV12-3 or TRBV12-4; 8 bases are a match to TRBD2. V was pared by 2 bases and J by 4 bases, with 10 bases of the junction left unmatched. This CDR3 spans 17 amino acids. Here the CDR3 reads CASSLRAGDNLKNIQYF. The CDR3 DNA follows: TGTGCCAGCAGTTTAAGAGCGGGGGACAATTTGAAAAACATTCAGTACTTC.

The rearrangement joins TRBV20-1 to TRBJ2-1; D may match TRBD1 or TRBD2 (5 bases each). The germline V and J ends were trimmed by 5 bases and 4 bases, with 18 bases remaining between them. This CDR3 spans 15 amino acids. Germline-derived CDR1 and CDR2 are DFQATT and SNEGSKA (reference sequence). CDR3 in amino acids: CSAPPTKGPYNEQFF. The CDR3, as DNA: TGCAGTGCTCCACCGACTAAGGGGCCTTACAATGAGCAGTTCTTC.

The V gene is TRBV27, the J gene TRBJ1-4, with a possible D match to TRBD1 (6 bases). V lost 6 bases to trimming and J lost 5 bases, with 13 bases between them. This CDR3 has 14 amino acids. The germline CDR1 and CDR2 sequences are MNHEY and SMNVEV (reference sequence). CDR3 region: CASSPQGLNEKLFF. CDR3 nucleotide sequence: TGTGCCAGCAGCCCCCAGGGGCTAAATGAAAAACTGTTTTTT.

There are a few counts of this clonotype. V gene TRBV28 combines with J gene TRBJ2-1; 9 nucleotides match TRBD2. The CDR3 is 16 amino acids. Germline V gene data show CDR1 as MDHEN and CDR2 as SYDVKM. J gave up 5 bases and V 3 bases, and 8 bases lay outside the gene matches. The CDR3 sequence is CASSFIAGVVNNEQFF. Written as DNA, the CDR3 is TGTGCCAGCAGTTTTATAGCGGGAGTGGTCAACAATGAGCAGTTCTTC.

In this sample, this clonotype turned up a few times. V and J are TRBV7-2 and TRBJ2-7, with TRBD2 matching 13 bases. CDR1 SGHTA and CDR2 FQGNSA come from the germline V gene. J gave up 7 bases and V 4 bases, and 7 bases lay outside the gene matches. This CDR3 is 15 amino acids long. In DNA form, the CDR3 reads TGTGCCAGCAGCTGGACTAGCGGGGGCCGAGAAGAGCAGTACTTC. It specifies CASSWTSGGREEQYF.

This clonotype was recorded many times. The chain employs TRBV27 and TRBJ2-7, with 9 nucleotides matching TRBD1. This CDR3 spans 15 amino acids. Germline lookup yields CDR1 MNHEY and CDR2 SMNVEV (reference sequence). After removal of 5 bases from V and 0 bases from J, the junction contained 5 bases not matched to a gene. The CDR3 sequence is CASSLTQGASYEQYF. In nucleotides, the CDR3 is TGTGCCAGCAGTCTTACACAGGGGGCCTCCTACGAGCAGTACTTC.

The V and J genes are TRBV12-3 or TRBV12-4 and TRBJ2-3; 9 bases match TRBD2. This CDR3 has 16 residues. V lost 5 bases, J lost 5 bases, and 11 bases stayed unmatched. CDR3 sequence reads: CASSLTGTSIVDTQYF. The CDR3 DNA reads TGTGCCAGCAGTCTAACCGGGACTAGCATCGTAGATACGCAGTATTTT.

This clonotype was recorded a few times. This chain links TRBV6-5 with TRBJ2-5, with 9 nucleotides matching TRBD1. Germline loops: CDR1 MNHEY, CDR2 SVGAGI. This CDR3 comprises 16 residues. Losses at the gene ends were 0 bases for V and 5 bases for J; bases not matched to a gene: 7. The CDR3 coding sequence is TGTGCCAGCAGTTACTCCGGGACAGGGTACTGGGAGACCCAGTACTTC. This codes for CASSYSGTGYWETQYF.

Turning to this clonotype: A junction end diverges from the germline sequence, so it may reflect a read error. This chain uses TRBV20-1 with TRBJ2-1; TRBD1 aligns across 12 bases. Germline CDR1 DFQATT, CDR2 SNEGSKA (reference sequence). The CDR3 runs to 16 residues. This chain's CDR3 is CSARDRGTGGYNEQLF. The CDR3 DNA reads TGCAGTGCTAGAGATAGGGGGACAGGGGGCTACAATGAGCAGTTATTC.

This clonotype was observed a handful of times. CDR3 region: CASTFTGNTEAFF. The CDR3 DNA is TGTGCCAGCACGTTTACAGGGAACACTGAAGCTTTCTTT. The chain has TRBV12-3 or TRBV12-4 and TRBJ1-1, with D perhaps matching TRBD1 (5 bases). The length of the CDR3 is 13 residues. V was clipped by 7 bases and J by 1 base, with 10 bases between them.

This clonotype showed up just a few times. The V and J genes are TRBV20-1 and TRBJ2-3, with D possibly TRBD2 on 5 matching bases. Germline CDR1 is DFQATT and CDR2 is SNEGSKA (reference sequence). The CDR3 length is 15 residues. Trimming left V 0 bases short and J 0 bases short, with 10 bases between. CDR3 coding DNA: TGCAGTGCTAGAGATAGGACGGGAAGCACAGATACGCAGTATTTT. This sequence encodes CSARDRTGSTDTQYF.

The chain employs TRBV7-9 and TRBJ2-3; TRBD2 matches at 7 bases. There are 15 residues in the CDR3. V shed 2 bases and J 6 bases; nucleotides not matched to a gene: 8. Germline V gene data show CDR1 as SEHNR and CDR2 as FQNEAQ (reference sequence). DNA of the CDR3: TGTGCCAGCAGCTTATCAACTAGCGAAATGGATACGCAGTATTTT. It yields the protein CASSLSTSEMDTQYF.

This clonotype appeared a few times. The chain couples TRBV4-2 to TRBJ2-3, with a tentative D call TRBD1 (6 bases). The CDR3 covers 18 residues. Looked up from germline, CDR1 is LGHNA and CDR2 is YNFKEQ. V lost 0 bases to trimming and J lost 3 bases, with 19 bases between them. This CDR3 reads CASSQEGSRVGATDTQYF. The CDR3 coding sequence is TGTGCCAGCAGCCAAGAGGGAAGTAGGGTGGGGGCTACAGATACGCAGTATTTT.

The table lists this clonotype with many counts. The chain uses TRBV5-1 and TRBJ2-3; D unresolved. The CDR3 runs to 15 residues. CDR1 and CDR2 (germline): SGHRS, YFSETQ. Deletions cut 2 bases from V and 3 bases from J, with 13 bases between. The CDR3 bases are TGCGCCAGCAGCTTTATGACGAAAAGGACAGATACGCAGTATTTT. It specifies CASSFMTKRTDTQYF. Drawing the rest from reference TRBV5-1 and TRBJ2-3, the complete variable domain is KAGVTQTPRYLIKTRGQQVTLSCSPISGHRSVSWYQQTPGQGLQFLFEYFSETQRNKGNFPGRFSGRQFSNSRSEMNVSTLELGDSALYLCASSFMTKRTDTQYFGPGTRLTVL.